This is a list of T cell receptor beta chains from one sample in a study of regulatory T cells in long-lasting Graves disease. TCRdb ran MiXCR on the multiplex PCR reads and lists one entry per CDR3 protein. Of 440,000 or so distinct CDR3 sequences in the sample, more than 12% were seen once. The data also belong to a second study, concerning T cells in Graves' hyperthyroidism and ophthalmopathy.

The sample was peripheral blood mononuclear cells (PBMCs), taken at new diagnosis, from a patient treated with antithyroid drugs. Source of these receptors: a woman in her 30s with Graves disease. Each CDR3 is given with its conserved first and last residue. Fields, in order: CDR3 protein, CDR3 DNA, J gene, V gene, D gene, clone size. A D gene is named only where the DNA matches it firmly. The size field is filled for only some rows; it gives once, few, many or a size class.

CDR3aa: CSVAQQGAGETQYF
CDR3nt: TGCAGCGTTGCCCAACAGGGGGCGGGGGAGACCCAGTACTTC
j_gene: TRBJ2-5
v_gene: TRBV29-1
d_gene: TRBD1
abundance: few

CDR3aa: CATSRAYTEALF
CDR3nt: TGTGCCACCTCCAGGGCGTACACTGAAGCTCTCTTT
j_gene: TRBJ1-1
v_gene: TRBV6-1
d_gene: NA
abundance: few

CDR3aa: CSASLVAGNEQFF
CDR3nt: TGCAGTGCCTCCCTGGTAGCGGGAAATGAGCAGTTCTTC
j_gene: TRBJ2-1
v_gene: TRBV20-1
d_gene: TRBD2
abundance: NA

CDR3aa: CASSEQGGAFF
CDR3nt: TGTGCCAGCAGTGAACAGGGAGGGGCTTTCTTT
j_gene: TRBJ1-1
v_gene: TRBV2
d_gene: NA
abundance: many

CDR3aa: CATSSGQGIFNEQFF
CDR3nt: TGTGCCACCAGTTCTGGACAGGGGATTTTCAATGAGCAGTTCTTC
j_gene: TRBJ2-1
v_gene: TRBV24-1
d_gene: TRBD1
abundance: NA

CDR3aa: CASSVSGQGTYEQYF
CDR3nt: TGTGCCAGCAGCGTTTCAGGACAGGGGACTTACGAGCAGTACTTC
j_gene: TRBJ2-7
v_gene: TRBV28
d_gene: TRBD1
abundance: many

CDR3aa: CASSVGPGQAGYEQYF
CDR3nt: TGTGCCAGCAGCGTAGGACCGGGACAGGCGGGATACGAGCAGTACTTC
j_gene: TRBJ2-7
v_gene: TRBV9
d_gene: TRBD1
abundance: many

CDR3aa: CASSFLGTSGYNEQFF
CDR3nt: TGTGCCAGCAGCTTCCTCGGGACTAGCGGCTACAATGAGCAGTTCTTC
j_gene: TRBJ2-1
v_gene: TRBV7-3
d_gene: TRBD2
abundance: few

CDR3aa: CASSLDAPGVDTEAFF
CDR3nt: TGTGCCAGCAGCTTAGACGCCCCCGGGGTCGACACTGAAGCTTTCTTT
j_gene: TRBJ1-1
v_gene: TRBV11-2
d_gene: NA
abundance: many

CDR3aa: CASSFGDNEQFF
CDR3nt: TGTGCCAGCAGCTTTGGTGATAATGAGCAGTTCTTC
j_gene: TRBJ2-1
v_gene: TRBV7-8
d_gene: NA
abundance: many

CDR3aa: CASSPPTQGQGRETQYF
CDR3nt: TGTGCCAGCAGTCCCCCGACCCAAGGACAGGGTCGCGAGACCCAGTACTTC
j_gene: TRBJ2-5
v_gene: TRBV12-3/TRBV12-4
d_gene: TRBD1
abundance: many

CDR3aa: CAWNPGTQETQYF
CDR3nt: TGTGCCTGGAACCCCGGGACCCAAGAGACCCAGTACTTC
j_gene: TRBJ2-5
v_gene: TRBV30
d_gene: NA
abundance: many

CDR3aa: CASSMRTGTDTQYF
CDR3nt: TGTGCCAGTAGTATGAGGACAGGCACAGATACGCAGTATTTT
j_gene: TRBJ2-3
v_gene: TRBV19
d_gene: NA
abundance: NA

CDR3aa: CASSYSMRSSSYNEQFF
CDR3nt: TGTGCCAGCAGTTACTCGATGAGGTCGAGCTCCTACAATGAGCAGTTCTTC
j_gene: TRBJ2-1
v_gene: TRBV6-2/TRBV6-3
d_gene: NA
abundance: NA

CDR3aa: CAWTPGGWNEQFF
CDR3nt: TGTGCCTGGACGCCCGGGGGATGGAATGAGCAGTTCTTC
j_gene: TRBJ2-1
v_gene: TRBV30
d_gene: NA
abundance: many

CDR3aa: CSARGLTSGNEQYF
CDR3nt: TGCAGTGCTAGAGGATTGACTAGCGGAAACGAGCAGTACTTC
j_gene: TRBJ2-7
v_gene: TRBV20-1
d_gene: TRBD2
abundance: NA

CDR3aa: CASSPAASGSYNEQFF
CDR3nt: TGTGCCAGCAGCCCAGCCGCTAGCGGATCCTACAATGAGCAGTTCTTC
j_gene: TRBJ2-1
v_gene: TRBV28
d_gene: TRBD2
abundance: NA

CDR3aa: CASLAGVRADTQYF
CDR3nt: TGTGCCAGTTTAGCGGGAGTGCGGGCAGATACGCAGTATTTT
j_gene: TRBJ2-3
v_gene: TRBV12-3/TRBV12-4
d_gene: TRBD2
abundance: many

CDR3aa: CSVKVLDTEAFF
CDR3nt: TGCAGCGTCAAGGTTCTGGACACTGAAGCTTTCTTT
j_gene: TRBJ1-1
v_gene: TRBV29-1
d_gene: NA
abundance: NA

CDR3aa: CAWSVTSGYNEQFF
CDR3nt: TGTGCCTGGAGTGTAACTAGCGGGTACAATGAGCAGTTCTTC
j_gene: TRBJ2-1
v_gene: TRBV30
d_gene: TRBD2
abundance: NA

CDR3aa: CAWSTGTGEEQYF
CDR3nt: TGTGCCTGGAGTACCGGGACAGGGGAAGAGCAGTACTTC
j_gene: TRBJ2-7
v_gene: TRBV30
d_gene: TRBD1
abundance: many

CDR3aa: CASSPDKLQPQHF
CDR3nt: TGTGCCAGCAGTCCCGACAAGTTGCAGCCCCAGCATTTT
j_gene: TRBJ1-5
v_gene: TRBV28
d_gene: NA
abundance: few

CDR3aa: CASSLGVGTSGALGEQYF
CDR3nt: TGTGCCAGCAGCTTGGGCGTTGGGACTAGCGGGGCCCTTGGGGAGCAGTACTTC
j_gene: TRBJ2-7
v_gene: TRBV7-9
d_gene: TRBD2
abundance: many

CDR3aa: CASSEDLQPQHF
CDR3nt: TGTGCCAGCAGTGAAGACCTTCAGCCCCAGCATTTT
j_gene: TRBJ1-5
v_gene: TRBV2
d_gene: NA
abundance: many

CDR3aa: CATSDFYVGADTQYF
CDR3nt: TGTGCCACCAGTGATTTTTACGTAGGGGCAGATACGCAGTATTTT
j_gene: TRBJ2-3
v_gene: TRBV24-1
d_gene: NA
abundance: many

CDR3aa: CASSRRLADQETQYF
CDR3nt: TGTGCCAGCAGTCGAAGACTAGCGGACCAAGAGACCCAGTACTTC
j_gene: TRBJ2-5
v_gene: TRBV27
d_gene: TRBD2
abundance: NA

CDR3aa: CASSPQQGVAYNEQFF
CDR3nt: TGTGCCAGCTCACCTCAACAGGGAGTTGCCTACAATGAGCAGTTCTTC
j_gene: TRBJ2-1
v_gene: TRBV18
d_gene: NA
abundance: many

CDR3aa: CSASLSVAETQYF
CDR3nt: TGCAGTGCTAGCTTATCGGTCGCCGAGACCCAGTACTTC
j_gene: TRBJ2-5
v_gene: TRBV20-1
d_gene: NA
abundance: few

CDR3aa: CASSADTDSNYGYTF
CDR3nt: TGTGCCAGCAGTGCGGACACTGACTCTAACTATGGCTACACCTTC
j_gene: TRBJ1-2
v_gene: TRBV2
d_gene: NA
abundance: many

CDR3aa: CASSPAGGGTGANVLTF
CDR3nt: TGTGCCAGCAGCCCAGCAGGGGGGGGGACTGGCGCCAACGTCCTGACTTTC
j_gene: TRBJ2-6
v_gene: TRBV13
d_gene: NA
abundance: many

CDR3aa: CASSLGTEGHEQFF
CDR3nt: TGCGCCAGCAGCTTGGGGACCGAAGGCCATGAGCAGTTCTTC
j_gene: TRBJ2-1
v_gene: TRBV5-1
d_gene: NA
abundance: many

CDR3aa: CAISDGTSNYEQYF
CDR3nt: TGTGCCATCAGTGACGGGACTAGTAACTACGAGCAGTACTTC
j_gene: TRBJ2-7
v_gene: TRBV3-1
d_gene: TRBD2
abundance: NA

CDR3aa: CASSPRDSSNTGELFF
CDR3nt: TGCGCCAGCAGCCCCCGGGACTCATCGAACACCGGGGAGCTGTTTTTT
j_gene: TRBJ2-2
v_gene: TRBV5-1
d_gene: NA
abundance: NA

CDR3aa: CASSPSRGPYRNQPQHF
CDR3nt: TGTGCCAGCAGTCCCTCGCGGGGACCGTACCGCAATCAGCCCCAGCATTTT
j_gene: TRBJ1-5
v_gene: TRBV28
d_gene: NA
abundance: many

CDR3aa: CASSSTGLEAFF
CDR3nt: TGTGCCAGCAGTTCCACAGGGCTTGAAGCTTTCTTT
j_gene: TRBJ1-1
v_gene: TRBV28
d_gene: NA
abundance: many

CDR3aa: CANSHTGTGADYGYTF
CDR3nt: TGTGCCAACAGCCATACAGGGACAGGGGCGGACTATGGCTACACCTTC
j_gene: TRBJ1-2
v_gene: TRBV11-3
d_gene: TRBD1
abundance: NA

CDR3aa: CASSGQVGSYEQYF
CDR3nt: TGTGCCAGCTCGGGACAGGTTGGGTCCTACGAGCAGTACTTC
j_gene: TRBJ2-7
v_gene: TRBV25-1
d_gene: TRBD1
abundance: many

CDR3aa: CSGHWGAETQYF
CDR3nt: TGCAGTGGGCATTGGGGCGCGGAGACCCAGTACTTC
j_gene: TRBJ2-5
v_gene: TRBV29-1
d_gene: NA
abundance: few

CDR3aa: CASSQGQGADTQYF
CDR3nt: TGTGCCAGCAGCCAGGGACAGGGGGCAGATACGCAGTATTTT
j_gene: TRBJ2-3
v_gene: TRBV11-2
d_gene: TRBD1
abundance: many

CDR3aa: CASSQELGVAANTEAFF
CDR3nt: TGCGCCAGCAGCCAAGAATTGGGAGTCGCCGCGAACACTGAAGCTTTCTTT
j_gene: TRBJ1-1
v_gene: TRBV4-1
d_gene: NA
abundance: NA

CDR3aa: CASSPTGGLYNEQFF
CDR3nt: TGCGCCAGCAGTCCGACAGGGGGCTTATACAATGAGCAGTTCTTC
j_gene: TRBJ2-1
v_gene: TRBV10-1
d_gene: TRBD1
abundance: few

CDR3aa: CASGRDGETQYF
CDR3nt: TGTGCTAGTGGTCGCGACGGGGAGACCCAGTACTTC
j_gene: TRBJ2-5
v_gene: TRBV12-5
d_gene: NA
abundance: many

CDR3aa: CASSVGRTSGGETQYF
CDR3nt: TGTGCCAGCAGTGTAGGACGGACCTCGGGGGGGGAGACCCAGTACTTC
j_gene: TRBJ2-5
v_gene: TRBV2
d_gene: TRBD2
abundance: many

CDR3aa: CAISEGTAQNTEAFF
CDR3nt: TGTGCCATCAGTGAAGGGACAGCGCAGAACACTGAAGCTTTCTTT
j_gene: TRBJ1-1
v_gene: TRBV10-3
d_gene: TRBD1
abundance: many

CDR3aa: CASKGQSNQPQHF
CDR3nt: TGTGCCAGCAAGGGCCAAAGCAATCAGCCCCAGCATTTT
j_gene: TRBJ1-5
v_gene: TRBV28
d_gene: NA
abundance: many

CDR3aa: CASSMPSGVGDGYTF
CDR3nt: TGCGCCAGCAGCATGCCCTCAGGGGTAGGGGATGGCTACACCTTC
j_gene: TRBJ1-2
v_gene: TRBV4-1
d_gene: NA
abundance: NA

CDR3aa: CASSVTGGEETQYF
CDR3nt: TGTGCCAGCAGTGTGACAGGGGGCGAAGAGACCCAGTACTTC
j_gene: TRBJ2-5
v_gene: TRBV28
d_gene: TRBD1
abundance: many

CDR3aa: CASSYSTSGSGETQYF
CDR3nt: TGTGCCAGCAGTTATAGTACTAGCGGGAGTGGCGAGACCCAGTACTTC
j_gene: TRBJ2-5
v_gene: TRBV6-9
d_gene: TRBD2
abundance: few

CDR3aa: CSARPGGETQYF
CDR3nt: TGCAGTGCTAGACCCGGGGGAGAGACCCAGTACTTC
j_gene: TRBJ2-5
v_gene: TRBV20-1
d_gene: NA
abundance: many

CDR3aa: CSVDTNGVYNEQFF
CDR3nt: TGCAGCGTGGACACTAACGGAGTCTACAATGAGCAGTTCTTC
j_gene: TRBJ2-1
v_gene: TRBV29-1
d_gene: NA
abundance: few

CDR3aa: CASSEVGHLEAFF
CDR3nt: TGTGCCAGCAGTGAAGTGGGCCACCTTGAAGCTTTCTTT
j_gene: TRBJ1-1
v_gene: TRBV2
d_gene: NA
abundance: many

CDR3aa: CASSPSPDTEQYF
CDR3nt: TGTGCCAGCAGCCCGTCCCCCGATACCGAGCAGTACTTC
j_gene: TRBJ2-7
v_gene: TRBV11-2
d_gene: NA
abundance: many

CDR3aa: CASSATSGRAPYEQYF
CDR3nt: TGTGCCAGCAGTGCTACTAGCGGGAGGGCCCCCTACGAGCAGTACTTC
j_gene: TRBJ2-7
v_gene: TRBV28
d_gene: TRBD2
abundance: many

CDR3aa: CASSTPGRAPFF
CDR3nt: TGTGCCAGCAGCACTCCCGGGAGGGCCCCGTTCTTC
j_gene: TRBJ2-1
v_gene: TRBV6-2/TRBV6-3
d_gene: TRBD2
abundance: many

CDR3aa: CASSQTGWDYGYTF
CDR3nt: TGTGCCAGCAGTCAGACAGGGTGGGACTATGGCTACACCTTC
j_gene: TRBJ1-2
v_gene: TRBV2
d_gene: TRBD1
abundance: many

CDR3aa: CAWSTGWNTEAFF
CDR3nt: TGTGCCTGGAGTACAGGGTGGAACACTGAAGCTTTCTTT
j_gene: TRBJ1-1
v_gene: TRBV30
d_gene: NA
abundance: NA

CDR3aa: CSASHRLAGVAKNIQYF
CDR3nt: TGCAGTGCTAGCCACAGACTAGCGGGAGTGGCCAAAAACATTCAGTACTTC
j_gene: TRBJ2-4
v_gene: TRBV20-1
d_gene: TRBD2
abundance: few

CDR3aa: CASSVDGRPTDTQYF
CDR3nt: TGTGCCAGCAGCGTGGACGGCAGACCCACAGATACGCAGTATTTT
j_gene: TRBJ2-3
v_gene: TRBV9
d_gene: NA
abundance: NA

CDR3aa: CASSYSSGSGNTIYF
CDR3nt: TGTGCCAGCAGTTACTCCTCAGGGTCTGGAAACACCATATATTTT
j_gene: TRBJ1-3
v_gene: TRBV6-5
d_gene: NA
abundance: few